This T cell receptor (beta chain) was recorded in a study of blood T cells in healthy people across ages. Study at large: Capture via template switching afforded approximately one barcoded beta molecule per two T cells.

Combining a sample-barcoded 5' primer with a J-beta primer mix, a second PCR ran for roughly 6 to 12 cycles. TCRdb processed the 5' RACE reads anew with MiXCR; each CDR3 protein has one entry. The table has 1,500,000 or so distinct CDR3 sequences, roughly 64% seen once. This clonotype was found a few times. CDR3 length: 13 residues. The germline CDR1 and CDR2 sequences are MNHEY and SMNVEV (reference sequence). Trimming removed 6 bases at V and 8 bases at J, with 16 bases between. Those donating, healthy Caucasian individuals from Russia, were aged 6 to 90. The chain carries TRBV27 and TRBJ1-2; perhaps TRBD1 as D (6 bases). The source material was blood. This receptor was taken from a man aged 18-30 years in good health. CDR3 nucleotide sequence: TGTGCCAGCAGCCGGACAGCTCTAGAGGGCTACACCTTC. Protein product: CASSRTALEGYTF.